This TCR beta chain was identified in a study of cytomegalovirus exposure and HLA in healthy donors. Turning to the study itself: Earlier sequencing of some 190 million T cells yielded around 100 million unique TCR beta sequences.

Vbeta (60) and Jbeta (13) primers were used in the PCR. TCRdb keeps only in-frame clones here, not all; method: immunoSEQ multiplex PCR. This sample has 180,000 or so clones; around 74% occur once, and the top ten carry 3% to 3.5%. CDR1 GTSNPN and CDR2 SVGIG come from the germline V gene (reference sequence). The CDR3 runs 13 residues. The V end was cut by 2 bases, the J end by 5 bases, with 10 bases between. The sequenced sample was PBMCs. The gene calls are TRBV30 and TRBJ1-5, with D uncertain. The source is a female donor in good health and CMV-seronegative. Here the CDR3 DNA reads TGTGCCTGGAGTCCTGACCGGGATCAGCCCCAGCATTTT. Translating gives CAWSPDRDQPQHF.